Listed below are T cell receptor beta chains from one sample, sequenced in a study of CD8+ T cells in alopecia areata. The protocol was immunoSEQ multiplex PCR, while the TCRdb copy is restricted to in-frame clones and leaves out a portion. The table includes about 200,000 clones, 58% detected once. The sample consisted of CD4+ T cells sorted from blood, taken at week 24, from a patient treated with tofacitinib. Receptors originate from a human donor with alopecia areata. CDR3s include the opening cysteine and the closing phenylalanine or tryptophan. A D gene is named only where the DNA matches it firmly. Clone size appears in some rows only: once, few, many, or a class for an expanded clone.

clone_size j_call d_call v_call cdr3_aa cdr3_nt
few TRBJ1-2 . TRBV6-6 CASSLTSGGYTF TGTGCCAGCAGTCTAACCTCGGGTGGCTACACCTTC
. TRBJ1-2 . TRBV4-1 CASSQGVGTFNYGYTF TGCGCCAGCAGCCAAGGGGTAGGGACGTTCAACTATGGCTACACCTTC
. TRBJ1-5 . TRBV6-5 CASRANRGNQPQHF TGTGCCAGCAGAGCTAACAGGGGCAATCAGCCCCAGCATTTT
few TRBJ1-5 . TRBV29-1 CSVGGSNQPQHF TGCAGCGTTGGGGGTAGCAATCAGCCCCAGCATTTT
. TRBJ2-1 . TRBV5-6 CASSLRAGADEQFF TGTGCCAGCAGCTTGAGGGCAGGGGCCGATGAGCAGTTCTTC
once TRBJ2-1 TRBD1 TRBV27 CASSPQTGNNEQFF TGTGCCAGCAGTCCGCAGACAGGGAACAATGAGCAGTTCTTC
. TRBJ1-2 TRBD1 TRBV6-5 CASSAGTVAMGYTF TGTGCCAGCAGTGCTGGGACAGTAGCTATGGGCTACACCTTC
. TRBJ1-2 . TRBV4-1 CASSQEPWGRGNYGYTF TGCGCCAGCAGCCAAGAGCCCTGGGGGCGCGGGAACTATGGCTACACCTTC
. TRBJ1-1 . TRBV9 CASSSRQANMNTEAFF TGTGCCAGCAGCTCAAGACAGGCTAACATGAACACTGAAGCTTTCTTT
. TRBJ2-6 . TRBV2 CASSGRGTAARGANVLTF TGTGCCAGCAGTGGACGCGGGACGGCTGCTAGGGGGGCCAACGTCCTGACTTTC
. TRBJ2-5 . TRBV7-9 CASSLFPETQYF TGTGCCAGCAGCTTATTTCCAGAGACCCAGTACTTC
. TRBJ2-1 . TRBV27 CASSLAQGSYNEQFF TGTGCCAGCAGCCTCGCCCAGGGCTCCTACAATGAGCAGTTCTTC
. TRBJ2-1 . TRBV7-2 CASSLAPVNEQFF TGTGCCAGCAGCTTAGCCCCGGTGAATGAGCAGTTCTTC
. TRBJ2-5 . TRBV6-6 CASSYSYGQETQYF TGTGCCAGCAGTTACTCTTACGGCCAAGAGACCCAGTACTTC
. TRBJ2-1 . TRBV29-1 CSVEGLRSEQFF TGCAGCGTTGAAGGGCTTAGGAGTGAGCAGTTCTTC
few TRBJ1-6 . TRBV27 CASSLGRGDNSPLHF TGTGCCAGCAGTCTTGGGCGGGGGGATAATTCACCCCTCCACTTT
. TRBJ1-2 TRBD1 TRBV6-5 CASRTGQYGYTF TGTGCCAGCAGGACAGGGCAATATGGCTACACCTTC
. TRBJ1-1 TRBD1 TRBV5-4 CASSNHRDRGKVGMNTEAFF TGTGCCAGCAGCAACCACCGGGACAGGGGAAAAGTGGGCATGAACACTGAAGCTTTCTTT
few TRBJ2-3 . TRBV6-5 CASSRLASDTQYF TGTGCCAGCAGTAGGCTAGCTTCTGATACGCAGTATTTT
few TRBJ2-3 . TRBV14 CASSPSLVDTQYF TGTGCCAGCAGCCCCAGCTTGGTAGATACGCAGTATTTT
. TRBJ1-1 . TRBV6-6 CASSYGFQGNTEAFF TGTGCCAGCAGTTACGGGTTTCAGGGAAACACTGAAGCTTTCTTT
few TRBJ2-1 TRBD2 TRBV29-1 CSARRTSGSYNEQFF TGCAGCGCCCGACGGACTAGCGGTTCCTACAATGAGCAGTTCTTC
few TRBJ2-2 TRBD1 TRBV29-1 CSAGQGAKGTGELFF TGCAGCGCGGGACAGGGGGCGAAGGGCACCGGGGAGCTGTTTTTT
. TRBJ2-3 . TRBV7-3 CASSLTPSTDTQYF TGTGCCAGCAGCTTAACCCCTAGCACAGATACGCAGTATTTT
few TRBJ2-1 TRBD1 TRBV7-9 CASTRDRVKNEQFF TGTGCCAGCACAAGAGACAGGGTGAAAAATGAGCAGTTCTTC
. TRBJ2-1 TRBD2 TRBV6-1 CASSVTGTSGRAYNEQFF TGTGCCAGCAGTGTCACCGGGACTAGCGGGAGGGCCTACAATGAGCAGTTCTTC
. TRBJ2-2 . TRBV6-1 CASSDRGVTGELFF TGTGCCAGCAGTGATCGTGGTGTTACCGGGGAGCTGTTTTTT
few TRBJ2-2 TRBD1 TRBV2 CASRGQGTGELFF TGTGCCAGCAGAGGACAGGGCACCGGGGAGCTGTTTTTT
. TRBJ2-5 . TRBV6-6 CASSYRPGETQYF TGTGCCAGCAGTTACCGTCCCGGGGAGACCCAGTACTTC
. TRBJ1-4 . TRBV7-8 CASSPTRGGGEKLFF TGTGCCAGCAGCCCCACCCGTGGGGGAGGAGAAAAACTGTTTTTT
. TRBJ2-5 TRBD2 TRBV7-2 CASSPRAGKETQYF TGTGCCAGCAGCCCGAGAGCGGGAAAAGAGACCCAGTACTTC
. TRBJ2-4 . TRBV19 CASSWTQLAKNIQYF TGTGCCAGTAGTTGGACACAGCTAGCCAAAAACATTCAGTACTTC
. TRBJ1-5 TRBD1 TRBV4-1 CASSQDPKGTGVNQPQHF TGCGCCAGCAGCCAAGATCCGAAAGGGACAGGGGTTAATCAGCCCCAGCATTTT
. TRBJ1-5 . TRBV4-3 CASSQAQGQPQHF TGCGCCAGCAGCCAAGCTCAGGGTCAGCCCCAGCATTTT
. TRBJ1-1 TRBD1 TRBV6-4 CASRRTGETEAFF TGTGCCAGCAGGCGGACAGGGGAAACTGAAGCTTTCTTT
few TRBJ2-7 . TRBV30 CAWKKTGLPEQYF TGTGCCTGGAAAAAAACCGGGTTACCCGAGCAGTACTTC
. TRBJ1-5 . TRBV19 CASRPIRGNQPQHF TGTGCCAGTAGGCCGATCAGGGGCAATCAGCCCCAGCATTTT
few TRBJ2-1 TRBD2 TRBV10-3 CAISGTSGGPNNEQFF TGTGCCATCAGTGGGACTAGCGGGGGGCCTAACAATGAGCAGTTCTTC
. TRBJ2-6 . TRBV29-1 CSVVDVTSGANVLTF TGCAGCGTTGTGGACGTAACCTCTGGGGCCAACGTCCTGACTTTC
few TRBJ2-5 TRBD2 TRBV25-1 CASSEHGGEETQYF TGTGCCAGCAGTGAACACGGGGGGGAAGAGACCCAGTACTTC
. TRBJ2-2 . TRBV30 CAWSAGPSLGGELFF TGTGCCTGGAGTGCGGGACCGAGCCTGGGGGGGGAGCTGTTTTTT
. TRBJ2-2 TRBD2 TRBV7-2 CASSLGTSGGELFF TGTGCCAGCAGCTTAGGGACTAGTGGCGGGGAGCTGTTTTTT
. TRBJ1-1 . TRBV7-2 CASSQDGNTEAFF TGTGCCAGCAGCCAAGACGGGAACACTGAAGCTTTCTTT
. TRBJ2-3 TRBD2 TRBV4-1 CASSQSIASGGTDTQYF TGCGCCAGCAGCCAAAGTATAGCTAGCGGGGGAACAGATACGCAGTATTTT
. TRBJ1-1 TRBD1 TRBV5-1 CASRPTGETEAFF TGCGCCAGCAGACCGACAGGGGAGACTGAAGCTTTCTTT
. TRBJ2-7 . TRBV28 CASSFGDYEQYF TGTGCCAGCAGTTTCGGTGACTACGAGCAGTACTTC
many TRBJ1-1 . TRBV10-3 CAISNRDDTEAFF TGTGCCATCAGCAACCGGGATGACACTGAAGCTTTCTTT
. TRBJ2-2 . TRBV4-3 CASSQDWGLDTGELFF TGCGCCAGCAGCCAAGATTGGGGGCTGGACACCGGGGAGCTGTTTTTT
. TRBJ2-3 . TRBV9 CASSVEADTQYF TGTGCCAGCAGCGTAGAGGCAGATACGCAGTATTTT
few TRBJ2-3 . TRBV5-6 CASTRTVGTDTQYF TGTGCCAGCACTCGGACAGTTGGCACAGATACGCAGTATTTT
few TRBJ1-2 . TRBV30 CAWSVRADHGYTF TGTGCCTGGAGTGTAAGGGCCGATCATGGCTACACCTTC
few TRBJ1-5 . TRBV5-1 CASSEQGEQPQHF TGCGCCAGCAGCGAACAGGGTGAGCAGCCCCAGCATTTT
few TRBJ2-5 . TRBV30 CAWSVLKQETQYF TGTGCCTGGAGTGTACTCAAACAAGAGACCCAGTACTTC
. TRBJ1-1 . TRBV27 CASSSEPRLNTEAFF TGTGCCAGCAGTTCAGAGCCGCGGTTAAACACTGAAGCTTTCTTT
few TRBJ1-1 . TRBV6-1 CASRERRNTEAFF TGTGCCAGCAGGGAACGGAGGAACACTGAAGCTTTCTTT